Shown below are 23 T cell receptor beta chains from a single sample sequenced in a study of blood T cell repertoires in COVID-19. Using immunoSEQ multiplex PCR, the repertoire was profiled, and TCRdb retains in-frame clones only, with some absent. The sample shows fewer than 300,000 clones, roughly 93% of them seen only once. Sequenced material: PBMCs or T cells enriched from blood (not recorded which). All receptors derive from a woman in her thirties or forties with acute COVID-19.

The chain carries TRBV19 and TRBJ2-2; D remains ambiguous. Germline V gene data show CDR1 as LNHDA and CDR2 as SQIVND (reference sequence). The V and J ends lost 7 bases and 0 bases respectively, with 9 bases between them. CDR3 length: 14 residues. DNA for the CDR3: TGTGCCAGTATTGGGCAGACGAACACCGGGGAGCTGTTTTTT. Translation gives CASIGQTNTGELFF.

The chain links TRBV29-1 to TRBJ1-1, with D uncertain. The CDR3 totals 13 residues. Per germline, CDR1 SQVTM and CDR2 ANQGSEA. The V end lost 2 bases, the J end lost 3 bases, and 10 bases lay between the germline ends. The CDR3 protein is CSVESGIDTEAFF. The CDR3 DNA sequence: TGCAGCGTTGAATCGGGGATCGACACTGAAGCTTTCTTT.

The chain has TRBV28 and TRBJ2-1, with a possible D match to TRBD2 (5 bases). The V gene lost 5 bases and the J gene lost 12 bases, with 14 bases spanning the gap. Germline lookup yields CDR1 MDHEN and CDR2 SYDVKM. This CDR3 comprises 12 residues. The CDR3 coding sequence is TGTGCCAGCAGTACCACTAGGTCGGCGCAGTTCTTC. Its protein product is CASSTTRSAQFF. Based on the CDR3 plus reference TRBV28 and TRBJ2-1, the full variable domain is DVKVTQSSRYLVKRTGEKVFLECVQDMDHENMFWYRQDPGLGLRLIYFSYDVKMKEKGDIPEGYSVSREKKERFSLILESASTNQTSMYLCASSTTRSAQFFGPGTRLTVL.

DNA for the CDR3: TGTGCCAGCAGTTCCGGACTAGCGGGAGGATGGAATGAGCAGTTCTTC. Translating it yields CASSSGLAGGWNEQFF. The rearrangement joins TRBV28 to TRBJ2-1, with 14 bases that match TRBD2. CDR3 length: 16 residues. Germline V gives CDR1 MDHEN, CDR2 SYDVKM. V gave up 4 bases and J gave up 7 bases; unmatched junction bases: 6.

This rearrangement joins TRBV5-6 to TRBJ1-2; no clear D gene. V lost 3 bases, J lost 4 bases, and 10 bases lay in between. Germline values: CDR1 SGHDT, CDR2 YYEEEE. The CDR3 contains 13 residues. This CDR3 is CASSSTPGYGYTF. The CDR3 DNA reads TGTGCCAGCAGCTCGACACCAGGCTATGGCTACACCTTC.

The CDR3 protein is CASSVGLAGVHEQYF. The DNA of the CDR3 is TGTGCCAGCAGCGTAGGTTTAGCGGGAGTACACGAGCAGTACTTC. This sequence joins TRBV9 and TRBJ2-7, with 9 bases aligning to TRBD2. CDR1 is SGDLS and CDR2 is YYNGEE in the germline V gene. The V and J ends lost 0 bases and 5 bases, in that order; junction bases with no gene match: 6. The CDR3 is 15 residues long.

The rearrangement joins TRBV7-9 to TRBJ2-7; D not certain. The CDR3 totals 14 residues. V lost 1 base and J lost 0, with 7 bases in between. Germline CDR1 and CDR2: SEHNR and FQNEAQ (reference sequence). This chain's CDR3 is CASSLGTVSYEQYF. The CDR3 bases are TGTGCCAGCAGCTTAGGCACGGTCTCCTACGAGCAGTACTTC.

The rearrangement joins TRBV24-1 to TRBJ2-5; 8 positions match TRBD2. V shed 4 bases, J shed 7 bases, and the junction held 7 bases outside the gene matches. The CDR3 extends over 14 amino acids. From germline, CDR1 is KGHDR and CDR2 SFDVKD. CDR3 sequence: CATSDQGLGVTQYF. CDR3 bases: TGTGCCACCAGTGACCAGGGACTAGGGGTGACCCAGTACTTC.

The V call is TRBV15, the J call TRBJ2-3; TRBD1 aligns across 9 bases. Looked up from germline, CDR1 is LNHNV and CDR2 is YYDKDF (reference sequence). Trimming cost V 2 bases and J 1 base; bases outside gene matches: 4. The CDR3 covers 16 residues. The CDR3 loop reads CATSRHRGQGTDTQYF. CDR3 bases: TGTGCCACCAGCAGACACAGGGGGCAAGGCACAGATACGCAGTATTTT.

The chain has TRBV19 and TRBJ2-5, with 8 bases fitting TRBD1. The CDR3 length is 14 residues. Trimming at V came to 10 bases and at J to 3 bases, leaving 10 bases not matched to a gene. Germline lookup yields CDR1 LNHDA and CDR2 SQIVND (reference sequence). The CDR3, as DNA: TGTGCCACCGTCGACAGGGGCCGTAAAGAGACCCAGTACTTC. It specifies CATVDRGRKETQYF. The variable domain in full, completed from reference TRBV19 and TRBJ2-5, reads DGGITQSPKYLFRKEGQNVTLSCEQNLNHDAMYWYRQDPGQGLRLIYYSQIVNDFQKGDIAEGYSVSREKKESFPLTVTSAQKNPTAFYLCATVDRGRKETQYFGPGTRLLVL.

The chain links TRBV6-5 to TRBJ1-2; 7 bases agree with TRBD1. The junction had 10 bases not matched to a gene; V was cut back by 5 bases and J by 7 bases. CDR1 is MNHEY, CDR2 SVGAGI, per germline. This CDR3 spans 14 amino acids. This CDR3 is CASSPSNRGGGYTF. CDR3 nucleotides: TGTGCCAGCAGTCCCTCGAACAGGGGTGGTGGCTACACCTTC.

V is TRBV29-1 and J is TRBJ1-1; perhaps TRBD1 as D (5 bases). Germline V gives CDR1 SQVTM, CDR2 ANQGSEA. V was pared by 1 base and J by 3 bases, with 9 bases between. There are 13 residues in the CDR3. This CDR3 is CSVEAGPHTEAFF. Written as DNA, the CDR3 is TGCAGCGTTGAAGCAGGGCCGCACACTGAAGCTTTCTTT.

The chain's CDR3 is CASSVTGVGGILAFF. The CDR3 coding sequence is TGTGCCAGCAGTGTTACCGGGGTCGGGGGGATCCTTGCTTTCTTT. The V call is TRBV28, the J call TRBJ1-1; weak D call: TRBD1 (5 bases). V gave up 5 bases and J gave up 11 bases, with 24 bases separating them. Germline V gives CDR1 MDHEN, CDR2 SYDVKM. This CDR3 has 15 amino acids.

The chain links TRBV4-2 to TRBJ2-2; 11 nucleotides align to TRBD2. V was clipped by 3 bases and J by 5 bases; unmatched bases: 8. The CDR3 is 17 amino acids. Germline CDR1 LGHNA, CDR2 YNFKEQ. In nucleotides, the CDR3 is TGTGCCAGCAGCCATGAAACTAGCGGGAGTAATACCGGGGAGCTGTTTTTT. Translated: CASSHETSGSNTGELFF.

This clone appeared once. This chain links TRBV5-1 with TRBJ2-2, with TRBD2 matching over 11 bases. Germline V CDR1 and CDR2: SGHRS, YFSETQ. V lost 4 bases to trimming and J lost 6 bases; unmatched junction nucleotides: 2. This CDR3 is 14 amino acids long. The CDR3 region has the DNA TGCGCCAGCAGCACACTAGCGGGAGCCGGGGAGCTGTTTTTT. It codes for CASSTLAGAGELFF.

This clone is a singleton in its sample. The gene calls are TRBV2 and TRBJ1-2; 12 positions match TRBD1. Germline CDR1 and CDR2: SNHLY and FYNNEI. The CDR3 extends over 14 amino acids. V was pared by 8 bases and J by 7 bases, with 8 bases of the junction left unmatched. DNA of the CDR3: TGTGCCAGCCCTTGGGGACAGGGGGCATCTGGCTACACCTTC. Its protein product is CASPWGQGASGYTF. Complete variable domain (other parts from reference TRBV2 and TRBJ1-2): EPEVTQTPSHQVTQMGQEVILRCVPISNHLYFYWYRQILGQKVEFLVSFYNNEISEKSEIFDDQFSVERPDGSNFTLKIRSTKLEDSAMYFCASPWGQGASGYTFGSGTRLTVV.

V gene TRBV11-2 combines with J gene TRBJ1-1, with a possible D match to TRBD1 (5 bases). V lost 5 bases, J lost 0 bases, and 19 bases lay in between. Germline V gene sequence: CDR1 SGHAT, CDR2 FQNNGV. CDR3 length: 17 residues. CDR3 residues: CASSHYPAGNMNTEAFF. The CDR3 DNA follows: TGTGCCAGCAGCCATTACCCGGCAGGGAACATGAACACTGAAGCTTTCTTT.

This chain links TRBV19 with TRBJ2-5; D gene uncertain. Trimming shortened V by 5 bases and J by 5 bases, and 9 bases separated the two germline ends. Per the germline V gene, CDR1 is LNHDA and CDR2 is SQIVND (reference sequence). This CDR3 comprises 12 residues. The CDR3 sequence: CASSHGPETQYF. CDR3 DNA sequence: TGTGCCAGTAGTCACGGTCCCGAGACCCAGTACTTC.

The rearrangement joins TRBV4-3 to TRBJ2-1; TRBD2 is a possible D gene (5 bases). Trimming left V 0 bases short and J 15 bases short, with 15 bases between. The CDR3 totals 13 residues. Germline CDR1 LGHNA, CDR2 YSLEER. CDR3 nucleotides: TGCGCCAGCAGCCAAGATCAAGGACTCCCCGCGTTCTTC. The encoded protein is CASSQDQGLPAFF.

The gene calls are TRBV5-8 and TRBJ1-2; D ambiguous. Germline CDR1 reads SGHTS; CDR2 reads YDEGEE. V was pared by 0 bases and J by 0 bases, with 15 bases between. CDR3 length: 17 residues. CDR3 protein: CASSLANLIGANYGYTF. The CDR3 nucleotides are TGTGCCAGCAGCTTGGCCAATCTGATAGGAGCTAACTATGGCTACACCTTC.

V and J are TRBV30 and TRBJ2-6, with a weak D call TRBD2 (5 bases). There are 13 residues in the CDR3. Germline-derived CDR1 and CDR2 are GTSNPN and SVGIG (reference sequence). Deletions cut 4 bases from V and 3 bases from J, with 7 bases between. This CDR3 is CAWTGGGANVLTF. The CDR3 bases are TGTGCCTGGACTGGAGGTGGGGCCAACGTCCTGACTTTC. Full variable domain (missing parts from reference TRBV30 and TRBJ2-6): SQTIHQWPATLVQPVGSPLSLECTVEGTSNPNLYWYRQAAGRGLQLLFYSVGIGQISSEVPQNLSASRPQDRQFILSSKKLLLSDSGFYLCAWTGGGANVLTFGAGSRLTVL.

V is TRBV6-6 and J is TRBJ1-3; 11 nucleotides match TRBD1. The CDR3 covers 17 residues. The V gene end was trimmed by 6 bases and the J gene end by 4 bases; junction bases not matched to a gene: 11. Germline V gene data show CDR1 as MNHNY and CDR2 as SVGAGI (reference sequence). For the CDR3, the DNA is TGTGCCAGCAGCCGAGGACAGGGGGCAGTGTTAGGAAACACCATATATTTT. Its protein is CASSRGQGAVLGNTIYF.

The genes are TRBV13 and TRBJ1-2; possible D gene TRBD1, 5 bases. V lost 4 bases and J lost 0, with 6 bases in between. Per germline, CDR1 PRHDT and CDR2 FYEKMQ (reference sequence). The CDR3 sequence is 13 residues long. CDR3 sequence reads: CASSSTANYGYTF. DNA of the CDR3: TGTGCCAGCAGCTCGACAGCTAACTATGGCTACACCTTC.